A single sample is the source of the 28 T cell receptor beta chains below, sequenced in a study of T cell responses to AZD1222 COVID-19 vaccine. The repertoire was sequenced with immunoSEQ multiplex PCR; TCRdb's copy has only in-frame clones and lacks some. The sample carries 87,000 or so clones, 90% recorded once. The specimen comprised peripheral blood, sampled on day 0 of AZD1222 vaccination. Every receptor here comes from an adult in good health.

The J gene is TRBJ1-2, the V gene TRBV7-9; tentatively, D is TRBD1 (5 bases). Germline V lookup: CDR1 SEHNR, CDR2 FQNEAQ (reference sequence). With 3 bases removed from V and 6 bases from J, the gap between germline ends came to 5 bases. The CDR3 is 11 residues long. CDR3 loop: CASSLGDGYTF. The CDR3 nucleotides read TGTGCCAGCAGCTTGGGGGATGGCTACACCTTC.

V is TRBV5-4 and J is TRBJ2-5; 8 positions match TRBD2. CDR1 is SGHNT, CDR2 YYREEE, per germline (reference sequence). The CDR3 loop spans 18 amino acids. Trimming cost V 0 bases and J 0 bases; bases outside gene matches: 10. CDR3 nucleotide sequence: TGTGCCAGCAGCTTGGGATTCAGCGGGGGATCGTACCAAGAGACCCAGTACTTC. This encodes CASSLGFSGGSYQETQYF.

The chain joins TRBV7-9 to TRBJ1-1; D is uncertain. Germline CDR1 and CDR2: SEHNR and FQNEAQ (reference sequence). V lost 3 bases and J 2 bases, leaving 10 bases between the germline ends. The CDR3 is 14 amino acids. In nucleotides, the CDR3 is TGTGCCAGCAGCTTCACGGATAGCAACACTGAAGCTTTCTTT. Protein product: CASSFTDSNTEAFF.

The rearrangement uses TRBV3-1 (or the pseudogene TRBV3-2) and TRBJ1-5; D perhaps matches TRBD1 (5 bases). Trimming removed 6 bases from V and 7 bases from J, with 13 bases in between. Per germline, CDR1 LGHDT and CDR2 YNNKEL (reference sequence). This CDR3 spans 13 amino acids. CDR3 in DNA: TGTGCCAGCAGTCGACAGATCGCCCAGCCCCAGCATTTT. Translation: CASSRQIAQPQHF.

In its sample, this clone was seen once. V usage is TRBV5-1 and J usage is TRBJ2-5; 7 nucleotides line up with TRBD1. With 0 bases clipped from V and 0 bases from J, the junction kept 2 bases outside the gene matches. The CDR3 consists of 15 residues. The germline V gene has CDR1 SGHRS and CDR2 YFSETQ. The DNA for the CDR3 is TGCGCCAGCAGCTTGGGAGACAGGGACCAAGAGACCCAGTACTTC. Its protein product is CASSLGDRDQETQYF.

This chain links TRBV27 with TRBJ2-7; possibly TRBD2 for D (6 bases). The CDR3 is 12 residues long. Germline V lookup: CDR1 MNHEY, CDR2 SMNVEV (reference sequence). Trimming shortened V by 6 bases and J by 4 bases, and 10 bases separated the two germline ends. The CDR3 region has the DNA TGTGCCAGCAGCTTACGGGGGTACGAGCAGTACTTC. This codes for CASSLRGYEQYF.

The chain carries TRBV2 and TRBJ1-5; possible D gene TRBD1, 5 bases. Trimming took off 7 bases at V and 0 bases at J, with 10 bases between the two ends. The CDR3 spans 14 residues. The germline V gene encodes CDR1 SNHLY and CDR2 FYNNEI. The CDR3 bases are TGTGCCAGCACGGGGGGGAATAGCAATCAGCCCCAGCATTTT. Protein sequence: CASTGGNSNQPQHF.

This chain links TRBV18 with TRBJ2-1, with D perhaps matching TRBD1 (6 bases). The CDR3 runs to 15 residues. V lost 6 bases and J lost 3, with 15 bases in between. CDR1 KGHSH and CDR2 LQKENI come from the germline V gene. The CDR3 bases are TGTGCCAGCTCCCTGAGACAGGAAAACTACAATGAGCAGTTCTTC. It is translated as CASSLRQENYNEQFF.

The rearrangement joins TRBV2 to TRBJ1-1; weak D call: TRBD1 (5 bases). Trimming shortened V by 5 bases and J by 4 bases, and 20 bases separated the two germline ends. Germline V gene sequence: CDR1 SNHLY, CDR2 FYNNEI. The length of the CDR3 is 16 residues. CDR3: CASSRTHQGGGTEAFF. The CDR3, as DNA: TGTGCCAGCAGTCGAACGCACCAGGGTGGCGGCACTGAAGCTTTCTTT.

The J gene is TRBJ1-1, the V gene TRBV11-2, with 7 bases matching TRBD1. The V gene's germline CDR1 is SGHAT and CDR2 FQNNGV. The CDR3 is 12 amino acids. Trimming cost V 3 bases and J 8 bases; bases outside gene matches: 3. The CDR3 nucleotides are TGTGCCAGCAGCTTGTACAGGGGCGAAGCTTTCTTT. Translation gives CASSLYRGEAFF.

This rearrangement joins TRBV28 to TRBJ1-3; D remains ambiguous. V dropped 4 bases and J dropped 2 bases, with 6 bases sitting between them. CDR1 and CDR2 from the germline V gene are MDHEN and SYDVKM. The CDR3 totals 13 residues. The CDR3 region is CASSSGTGNTIYF. CDR3 DNA sequence: TGTGCCAGCAGTTCAGGAACTGGAAACACCATATATTTT.

The chain links TRBV9 to TRBJ2-1, with D perhaps TRBD2 (6 bases). The CDR3 has 14 amino acids. Trimming left V 5 bases short and J 8 bases short, with 17 bases between. The germline gives CDR1 SGDLS, CDR2 YYNGEE. CDR3: CASRAGTSGDEQFF. CDR3 nucleotides: TGTGCCAGCAGAGCCGGGACGTCGGGGGATGAGCAGTTCTTC. Looking up the rest from reference TRBV9 and TRBJ2-1 gives the full variable domain: DSGVTQTPKHLITATGQRVTLRCSPRSGDLSVYWYQQSLDQGLQFLIQYYNGEERAKGNILERFSAQQFPDLHSELNLSSLELGDSALYFCASRAGTSGDEQFFGPGTRLTVL.

The rearrangement joins TRBV5-1 to TRBJ1-1; D unresolved. The V gene lost 0 bases and the J gene lost 5 bases, with 14 bases spanning the gap. The CDR3 has 15 residues. Germline CDR1 reads SGHRS; CDR2 reads YFSETQ. The CDR3 DNA reads as TGCGCCAGCAGCTTGGCCGAGGGTCCGGGGACTGAAGCTTTCTTT. Protein product: CASSLAEGPGTEAFF.

This clone came up once. V gene TRBV10-1 combines with J gene TRBJ1-1; D is undetermined. V shed 9 bases and J shed 9 bases, with 17 bases lying between them. Germline V gene sequence: CDR1 WNHNN, CDR2 SYGVQD (reference sequence). CDR3 size: 12 residues. This chain's CDR3 is CARLYHLNQAFF. CDR3 coding DNA: TGCGCCAGACTTTACCACCTAAATCAAGCTTTCTTT.

The J gene is TRBJ1-3, the V gene TRBV7-9, with D possibly TRBD1 on 6 matching bases. The CDR3 has 12 amino acids. In germline, CDR1 is SEHNR, CDR2 FQNEAQ (reference sequence). V lost 6 bases and J 3 bases, leaving 6 bases between the germline ends. CDR3 loop: CASRQGGNTIYF. The DNA of the CDR3 is TGTGCCAGCAGACAGGGTGGAAACACCATATATTTT. Full variable domain (missing parts from reference TRBV7-9 and TRBJ1-3): DTGVSQNPRHKITKRGQNVTFRCDPISEHNRLYWYRQTLGQGPEFLTYFQNEAQLEKSRLLSDRFSAERPKGSFSTLEIQRTEQGDSAMYLCASRQGGNTIYFGEGSWLTVV.

The CDR3 is CASSSGAYEQYF. Written as DNA, the CDR3 is TGTGCCAGCAGTTCGGGGGCCTACGAGCAGTACTTC. The chain employs TRBV11-2 and TRBJ2-7; perhaps TRBD2 as D (6 bases). V lost 6 bases to trimming and J lost 2 bases, with 8 bases between them. The germline CDR1 and CDR2 sequences are SGHAT and FQNNGV. The CDR3 runs 12 residues.

This clone turned up a few times. This chain uses TRBV9 with TRBJ2-7; 8 bases fit TRBD2. Germline values: CDR1 SGDLS, CDR2 YYNGEE. The CDR3 is 15 residues long. V shed 1 base, J shed 1 base, and the junction held 4 bases outside the gene matches. CDR3 amino acids: CASSVSAGGSYEQYF. The CDR3 DNA is TGTGCCAGCAGCGTATCGGCGGGGGGATCCTACGAGCAGTACTTC.

The rearrangement uses TRBV6-2 or TRBV6-3 and TRBJ1-5; D is perhaps TRBD1 (6 bases). CDR1 and CDR2 (germline): MNHEY, SVGEGT. Trimming took off 0 bases at V and 4 bases at J, with 16 bases between the two ends. There are 17 residues in the CDR3. The CDR3 here is CASSYSIVGQLNQPQHF. In DNA form, the CDR3 reads TGTGCCAGCAGTTACTCGATTGTAGGACAGTTGAATCAGCCCCAGCATTTT.

The V gene is TRBV4-1, the J gene TRBJ1-2; D not certain. The CDR3 loop spans 14 amino acids. Germline-derived CDR1 and CDR2 are MGHRA and YSYEKL. The V and J ends lost 1 base and 0 bases respectively, with 6 bases between them. CDR3 loop: CASSQGDANYGYTF. The CDR3 DNA reads TGCGCCAGCAGCCAAGGAGACGCTAACTATGGCTACACCTTC.

The rearrangement links TRBV28 to TRBJ1-4; 7 bases fit TRBD1. Germline V lookup: CDR1 MDHEN, CDR2 SYDVKM. The CDR3 covers 13 residues. The V segment lost 5 bases and the J segment 6 bases; nucleotides outside the gene matches: 3. CDR3 sequence: CASSLTGYEKLFF. The CDR3 DNA is TGTGCCAGCAGTCTGACAGGGTATGAAAAACTGTTTTTT.

This clone was picked up a small number of times. The chain joins TRBV4-3 to TRBJ1-2, with 8 bases that match TRBD1. This CDR3 has 12 residues. With V trimmed by 5 bases and J by 8 bases, 4 bases remained unmatched. CDR1 is LGHNA, CDR2 YSLEER, per germline. CDR3 residues: CASSEQGGGYTF. In nucleotides, the CDR3 is TGCGCCAGCAGCGAACAGGGGGGCGGCTACACCTTC.

The chain employs TRBV7-9 and TRBJ2-7; D remains ambiguous. V lost 1 base and J 1 base, leaving 17 bases between the germline ends. The CDR3 length is 17 residues. Germline CDR1 is SEHNR and CDR2 is FQNEAQ (reference sequence). CDR3 residues: CASSLDLQFGFSYEQYF. The CDR3 DNA follows: TGTGCCAGCAGCTTAGATCTCCAGTTTGGGTTTTCCTACGAGCAGTACTTC.

This clone was counted once. The chain combines TRBV18 with TRBJ1-5; tentative D call: TRBD1 (6 bases). The CDR3 sequence is 14 residues long. Germline V CDR1 and CDR2: KGHSH, LQKENI. Trimming stripped 6 bases from V and 1 base from J, with 10 bases between. The DNA of the CDR3 is TGTGCCAGCTCCGCGGACAGAAGCAATCAGCCCCAGCATTTT. Protein product: CASSADRSNQPQHF.

V is TRBV14 and J is TRBJ2-2, with a weak D call TRBD1 (6 bases). Looked up from germline, CDR1 is SGHDN and CDR2 is FVKESK. The CDR3 extends over 16 amino acids. Trimming stripped 4 bases from V and 6 bases from J, with 18 bases between. CDR3 DNA: TGTGCCAGCAGCCGTGGGACAACGCTACTGGCCGGGGAGCTGTTTTTT. Amino acids: CASSRGTTLLAGELFF.

As to this clone: Sequence at one end of the junction differs from germline and may be a read error. This rearrangement joins TRBV7-9 to TRBJ2-1; 11 bases are a match to TRBD1. CDR1 and CDR2 (germline): SEHNR, FQNEAQ (reference sequence). The CDR3 has 13 amino acids. CDR3 amino acids: CIVGQGAYNEQFF. CDR3 bases: TGCATAGTGGGACAGGGGGCCTACAATGAGCAGTTCTTC.

This clone appeared once. This chain connects TRBV5-1 to TRBJ2-3, with D possibly TRBD2 on 6 matching bases. Trimming took 5 bases from V and 2 from J, leaving 15 bases between them. The CDR3 covers 15 residues. The V gene's germline CDR1 is SGHRS and CDR2 YFSETQ. This CDR3 is CASSHRGGSTDTQYF. CDR3 in DNA: TGCGCCAGCAGTCATCGGGGAGGCTCCACAGATACGCAGTATTTT. The full variable domain, in which reference TRBV5-1 and TRBJ2-3 provide the parts outside the CDR3, is KAGVTQTPRYLIKTRGQQVTLSCSPISGHRSVSWYQQTPGQGLQFLFEYFSETQRNKGNFPGRFSGRQFSNSRSEMNVSTLELGDSALYLCASSHRGGSTDTQYFGPGTRLTVL.

This rearrangement joins TRBV12-3 or TRBV12-4 to TRBJ1-2; D possibly corresponds to TRBD1 (6 bases). With 4 bases removed from V and 2 bases from J, the gap between germline ends came to 8 bases. The CDR3 contains 13 residues. The CDR3 nucleotides read TGTGCCAGCAGTTCCGGACAGAACTATGGCTACACCTTC. Its protein is CASSSGQNYGYTF.

The V and J genes are TRBV3-1 (or the pseudogene TRBV3-2) and TRBJ2-5, with 8 bases lining up with TRBD2. Germline CDR1 is LGHDT and CDR2 is YNNKEL (reference sequence). The CDR3 is made up of 15 amino acids. The ends lost 0 bases at V and 6 bases at J; junction bases unmatched: 6. As DNA, the CDR3 is TGTGCCAGCAGCCAAGATCTGGCGGGGGGAAAGACCCAGTACTTC. Translated: CASSQDLAGGKTQYF.